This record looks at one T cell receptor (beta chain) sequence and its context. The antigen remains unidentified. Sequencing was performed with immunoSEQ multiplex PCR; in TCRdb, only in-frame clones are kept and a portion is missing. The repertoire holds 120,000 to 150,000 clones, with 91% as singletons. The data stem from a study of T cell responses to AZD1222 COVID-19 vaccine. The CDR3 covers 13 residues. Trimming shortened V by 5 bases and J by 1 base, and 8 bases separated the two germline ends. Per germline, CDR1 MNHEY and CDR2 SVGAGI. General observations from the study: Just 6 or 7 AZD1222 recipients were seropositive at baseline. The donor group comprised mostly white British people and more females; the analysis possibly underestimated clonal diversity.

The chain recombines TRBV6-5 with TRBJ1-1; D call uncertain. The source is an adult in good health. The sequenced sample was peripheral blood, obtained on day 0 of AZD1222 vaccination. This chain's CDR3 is CASSTTKNTEAFF. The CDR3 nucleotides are TGTGCCAGCAGTACCACTAAGAACACTGAAGCTTTCTTT.